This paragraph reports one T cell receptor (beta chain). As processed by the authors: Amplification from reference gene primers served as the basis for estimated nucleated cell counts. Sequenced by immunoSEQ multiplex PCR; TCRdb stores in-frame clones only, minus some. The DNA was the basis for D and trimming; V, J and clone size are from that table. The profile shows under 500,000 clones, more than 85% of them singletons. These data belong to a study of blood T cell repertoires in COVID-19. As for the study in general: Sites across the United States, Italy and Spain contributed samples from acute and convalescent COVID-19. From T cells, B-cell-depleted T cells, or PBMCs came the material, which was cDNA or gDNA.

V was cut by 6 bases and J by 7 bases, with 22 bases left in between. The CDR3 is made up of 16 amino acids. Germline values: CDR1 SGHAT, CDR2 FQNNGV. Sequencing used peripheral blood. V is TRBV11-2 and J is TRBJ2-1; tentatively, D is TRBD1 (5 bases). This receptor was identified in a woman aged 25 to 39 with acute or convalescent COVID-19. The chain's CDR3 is CASSSRSWRQGNEQFF. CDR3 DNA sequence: TGTGCCAGCAGTAGTCGAAGTTGGCGGCAGGGTAATGAGCAGTTCTTC.